This is a list of T cell receptor beta chains from one sample in a study of shared clonotypes between healthy human individuals. Using immunoSEQ multiplex PCR, the repertoire was profiled, and TCRdb retains in-frame clones only, with some absent. The sample contains just over 2,000,000 clones, 95% of which appear only once. The sequenced sample consisted of naive CD4+ T cells sorted from blood. The receptors stem from a man between 18 and 29 years old in good health. CDR3s include the opening cysteine and the closing phenylalanine or tryptophan. Each record gives: V gene, J gene, clone size, D gene, CDR3 protein, CDR3 DNA. D genes are given only for firm matches. Clone size is not always given. Where it is, it says once, few, many or a class for expanded clones.

>TRBV19|TRBJ1-6|.|.
CASSIQGNSPLHF
TGTGCCAGTAGTATCCAGGGGAATTCACCCCTCCACTTT
>TRBV7-6|TRBJ2-3|.|TRBD1
CASTPLGQGPDTQYF
TGTGCCAGCACCCCCCTAGGACAGGGCCCAGATACGCAGTATTTT
>TRBV18|TRBJ2-1|.|TRBD2
CASSPGLAGTNEQFF
TGTGCCAGCTCACCGGGGCTAGCGGGAACCAATGAGCAGTTCTTC
>TRBV18|TRBJ2-5|.|.
CASSTRQETQYF
TGTGCCAGCTCAACCCGGCAAGAGACCCAGTACTTC
>TRBV7-9|TRBJ1-2|.|TRBD1
CASSFRGQGAKGYTF
TGTGCCAGCAGCTTCCGGGGACAGGGGGCAAAGGGCTACACCTTC
>TRBV14|TRBJ2-5|once|.
CASSQQRTGSETQYF
TGTGCCAGCAGCCAACAGCGGACGGGTTCAGAGACCCAGTACTTC
>TRBV6-5|TRBJ2-7|.|TRBD1
CASSKTGTSYEQYF
TGTGCCAGCAGCAAGACAGGGACCTCCTACGAGCAGTACTTC
>TRBV30|TRBJ1-2|.|.
CAWSTGAGNYGYTF
TGTGCCTGGAGTACGGGGGCGGGAAACTATGGCTACACCTTC
>TRBV12-5|TRBJ2-3|.|.
CASGLSGTDTQYF
TGTGCTAGTGGTTTGTCCGGCACAGATACGCAGTATTTT
>TRBV28|TRBJ1-2|.|.
CASGGFDGYTF
TGTGCCAGCGGCGGGTTCGATGGCTACACCTTC
>TRBV10-3|TRBJ1-1|.|.
CAIGGNTEAFF
TGTGCCATCGGGGGGAACACTGAAGCTTTCTTT
>TRBV5-8|TRBJ1-2|.|.
CASSPSGQRFYGYTF
TGTGCCAGCAGCCCTAGCGGCCAGCGGTTCTATGGCTACACCTTC
>TRBV5-1|TRBJ1-2|once|.
CASSPGQQANYGYTF
TGCGCCAGCAGCCCCGGACAGCAAGCTAACTATGGCTACACCTTC
>TRBV5-1|TRBJ2-1|once|TRBD1
CASSLAVTGSSHNEQFF
TGCGCCAGCAGCTTGGCAGTGACAGGGTCTTCTCACAATGAGCAGTTCTTC
>TRBV10-3|TRBJ2-5|.|TRBD1
CAISEPKGAAGGEETQYF
TGTGCCATCAGTGAGCCCAAGGGGGCGGCAGGGGGCGAAGAGACCCAGTACTTC
>TRBV6-5|TRBJ2-7|.|.
CASWTAGLGYEQYF
TGTGCCAGCTGGACCGCGGGCCTTGGCTACGAGCAGTACTTC
>TRBV4-3|TRBJ2-1|.|TRBD2
CASSHTSGKYNEQFF
TGCGCCAGCAGCCATACTAGCGGGAAGTACAATGAGCAGTTCTTC
>TRBV2|TRBJ2-6|.|.
CASSEAGGANVLTF
TGTGCCAGCAGTGAAGCCGGTGGGGCCAACGTCCTGACTTTC
>TRBV5-6|TRBJ2-7|.|TRBD2
CASSLGGTSGHEQYF
TGTGCCAGCAGCTTGGGTGGGACTAGCGGCCACGAGCAGTACTTC
>TRBV6-1|TRBJ1-2|.|.
CASTAWGAGGYTF
TGTGCCAGCACCGCGTGGGGGGCAGGGGGCTACACCTTC
>TRBV28|TRBJ1-1|.|TRBD1
CASSLWSGGRAFF
TGTGCCAGCAGTTTATGGTCAGGGGGTAGAGCTTTCTTT
>TRBV10-3|TRBJ2-6|.|TRBD1
CATGQGAQGANVLTF
TGTGCCACGGGACAGGGGGCGCAAGGGGCCAACGTCCTGACTTTC
>TRBV18|TRBJ1-1|.|.
CASRVGLNTEAFF
TGTGCCAGCCGGGTTGGGTTGAACACTGAAGCTTTCTTT
>TRBV2|TRBJ1-1|once|.
CASSSLLGNTEAFF
TGTGCCAGCAGCTCATTGTTGGGGAACACTGAAGCTTTCTTT
>TRBV5-1|TRBJ2-7|.|.
CASSLGIASYEQYF
TGCGCCAGCAGCTTGGGCATCGCCTCCTACGAGCAGTACTTC
>TRBV6-1|TRBJ2-4|.|.
CASSRDPRDIQYF
TGTGCCAGCAGCCGGGACCCGAGGGACATTCAGTACTTC
>TRBV2|TRBJ1-4|.|TRBD1
CASRGQGARGEKLFF
TGTGCCAGCAGAGGACAGGGGGCCCGAGGTGAAAAACTGTTTTTT
>TRBV10-1|TRBJ1-1|.|.
CASRNLRNTEAFF
TGCGCCAGCAGAAACCTGCGGAACACTGAAGCTTTCTTT
>TRBV4-1|TRBJ2-7|.|TRBD2
CASSPRGAVLYEQYF
TGCGCCAGCAGCCCGCGGGGGGCCGTTCTCTACGAGCAGTACTTC
>TRBV28|TRBJ2-5|.|.
CASSPSGRSEETQYF
TGTGCCAGCAGTCCTTCGGGTCGGTCTGAAGAGACCCAGTACTTC
>TRBV15|TRBJ2-1|once|.
CATSTTRYAFAYYNEQFF
TGTGCCACCAGCACCACTAGATATGCCTTCGCATACTACAATGAGCAGTTCTTC
>TRBV7-9|TRBJ1-1|.|.
CASSLEGGPNTEAFF
TGTGCCAGCAGCTTAGAAGGAGGCCCGAACACTGAAGCTTTCTTT
>TRBV11-3|TRBJ1-4|.|TRBD1
CASSSPDRATNEKLFF
TGTGCCAGCAGCTCCCCAGACAGGGCGACTAATGAAAAACTGTTTTTT
>TRBV6-5|TRBJ1-1|.|.
CASSYGQVNTEAFF
TGTGCCAGCAGTTACGGGCAGGTGAACACTGAAGCTTTCTTT
>TRBV6-5|TRBJ1-1|.|.
CASSRGWNTEAFF
TGTGCCAGCAGTCGTGGTTGGAACACTGAAGCTTTCTTT
>TRBV5-1|TRBJ2-7|.|TRBD1
CASSPSTGGIYEQYF
TGCGCCAGCAGCCCGTCGACAGGGGGAATTTACGAGCAGTACTTC
>TRBV4-1|TRBJ2-7|.|TRBD1
CASSQGQGPSSEQYF
TGCGCCAGCAGCCAAGGACAGGGGCCGTCCTCCGAGCAGTACTTC
>TRBV10-3|TRBJ2-1|.|.
CAISESVRSYNEQFF
TGTGCCATCAGTGAGTCGGTCAGGAGTTACAATGAGCAGTTCTTC
>TRBV5-6|TRBJ1-4|.|TRBD1
CASSLAMGTGGEKLFF
TGTGCCAGCAGCTTGGCCATGGGGACAGGGGGTGAAAAACTGTTTTTT
>TRBV7-2|TRBJ2-7|.|TRBD2
CASSLMGGRASYEQYF
TGTGCCAGCAGCTTAATGGGCGGGAGGGCGTCCTACGAGCAGTACTTC
>TRBV5-1|TRBJ2-1|.|TRBD2
CASSLTLAGPNEQFF
TGCGCCAGCAGCTTGACGCTAGCGGGGCCGAATGAGCAGTTCTTC
>TRBV11-2|TRBJ2-1|.|TRBD2
CASSLGAAGVEFF
TGTGCCAGCAGCTTAGGGGCAGCGGGGGTAGAGTTCTTC
>TRBV7-9|TRBJ2-5|.|.
CASSLVETGRETQYF
TGTGCCAGCAGCTTAGTAGAAACGGGTCGAGAGACCCAGTACTTC
>TRBV12-5|TRBJ1-2|.|TRBD1
CASGRDRGHGYTF
TGTGCTAGTGGCCGGGACAGGGGGCATGGCTACACCTTC
>TRBV21-1|TRBJ2-1|.|.
CASSGSGREGRNEQFF
TGTGCCAGCAGCGGTTCGGGTCGGGAGGGCCGCAATGAGCAGTTCTTC
>TRBV7-9|TRBJ1-2|.|.
CASSLDMAF
TGTGCCAGCAGCTTAGATATGGCCTTC
>TRBV18|TRBJ2-3|.|TRBD1
CASSPIVEQGDTDTQYF
TGTGCCAGCTCACCCATTGTGGAACAGGGGGACACAGATACGCAGTATTTT
>TRBV6-5|TRBJ1-1|.|.
CASSYSGSGGFEAFF
TGTGCCAGCAGTTACTCTGGGTCTGGGGGTTTTGAAGCTTTCTTT
>TRBV5-1|TRBJ2-1|.|.
CASSLRVSYNEQFF
TGCGCCAGCAGCCTTCGAGTATCCTACAATGAGCAGTTCTTC
>TRBV27|TRBJ1-1|once|TRBD1
CASSWTTGSAEAFF
TGTGCCAGCAGTTGGACGACAGGGAGCGCTGAAGCTTTCTTT
>TRBV18|TRBJ1-1|.|.
CASSPGQGTEAFF
TGTGCCAGCTCACCGGGGCAAGGAACTGAAGCTTTCTTT
>TRBV30|TRBJ1-6|.|.
CAWDDGHNSPLHF
TGTGCCTGGGACGACGGTCATAATTCACCCCTCCACTTT
>TRBV6-5|TRBJ2-2|.|.
CASRAGTANTGELFF
TGTGCCAGCAGGGCCGGGACCGCGAACACCGGGGAGCTGTTTTTT
>TRBV6-5|TRBJ2-3|.|.
CASSRGDTQYF
TGTGCCAGCAGCCGAGGAGATACGCAGTATTTT
>TRBV6-4|TRBJ1-6|few|.
CASGRDTNSPLHF
TGTGCCAGCGGACGGGACACAAATTCACCCCTCCACTTT
>TRBV5-1|TRBJ1-2|.|.
CASSLTGNTNYGYTF
TGCGCCAGCAGCTTAACAGGAAACACTAACTATGGCTACACCTTC
>TRBV9|TRBJ2-6|.|.
CASSVRVTGANVLTF
TGTGCCAGCAGCGTAAGGGTTACTGGGGCCAACGTCCTGACTTTC
>TRBV4-1|TRBJ1-6|.|.
CASSQEDRDHSPLHF
TGCGCCAGCAGCCAAGAAGATCGGGATCATTCACCCCTCCACTTT
>TRBV5-1|TRBJ2-3|.|.
CATQDGETSTDTQYF
TGCGCCACCCAGGACGGGGAGACTAGCACAGATACGCAGTATTTT